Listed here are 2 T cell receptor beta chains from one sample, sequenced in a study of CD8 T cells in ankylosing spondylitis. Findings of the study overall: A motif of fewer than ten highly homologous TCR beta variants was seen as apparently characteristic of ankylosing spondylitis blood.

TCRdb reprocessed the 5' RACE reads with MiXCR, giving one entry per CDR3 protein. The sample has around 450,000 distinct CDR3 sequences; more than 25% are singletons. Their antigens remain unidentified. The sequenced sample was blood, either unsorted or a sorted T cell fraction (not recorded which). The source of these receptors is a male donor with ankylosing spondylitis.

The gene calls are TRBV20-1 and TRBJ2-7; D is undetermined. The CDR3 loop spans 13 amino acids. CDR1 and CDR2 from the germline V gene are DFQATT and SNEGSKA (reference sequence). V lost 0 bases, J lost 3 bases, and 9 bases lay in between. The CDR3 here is CSARDPNLYEQYF. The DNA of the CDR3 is TGCAGTGCTAGAGACCCCAATCTCTACGAGCAGTACTTC.

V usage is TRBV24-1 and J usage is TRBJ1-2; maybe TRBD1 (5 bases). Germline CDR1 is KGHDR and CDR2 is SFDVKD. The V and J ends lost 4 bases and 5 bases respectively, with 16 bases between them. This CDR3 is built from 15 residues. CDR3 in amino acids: CATSDPSGTLYGYTF. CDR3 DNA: TGTGCCACCAGTGACCCTTCCGGGACCCTATATGGCTACACCTTC.